This T cell receptor beta chain is drawn from a study of T-cell memory formation after mild COVID-19. V lost 0 bases and J 2 bases, leaving 18 bases between the germline ends. Germline V gene sequence: CDR1 LNHNV, CDR2 YYDKDF (reference sequence). This CDR3 region has 18 residues. This clonotype was observed a few times. TCRdb re-called the 5' RACE reads with MiXCR, one entry per CDR3 protein. The sample carries hundreds of thousands of distinct CDR3 sequences, under 20% recorded once. The receptor was isolated from an adult woman who had mild COVID-19 (a few samples of this study predate the infection). Cell type and time point are not known. The sequenced material came from PBMCs or a T cell subset sorted from them (not recorded which). The gene calls are TRBV15 and TRBJ2-3, with a possible D match to TRBD2 (5 bases). The CDR3 spells CATSREPPTAAPTDTQYF. The CDR3 nucleotides read TGTGCCACCAGCAGAGAGCCCCCCACAGCGGCCCCCACAGATACGCAGTATTTT.